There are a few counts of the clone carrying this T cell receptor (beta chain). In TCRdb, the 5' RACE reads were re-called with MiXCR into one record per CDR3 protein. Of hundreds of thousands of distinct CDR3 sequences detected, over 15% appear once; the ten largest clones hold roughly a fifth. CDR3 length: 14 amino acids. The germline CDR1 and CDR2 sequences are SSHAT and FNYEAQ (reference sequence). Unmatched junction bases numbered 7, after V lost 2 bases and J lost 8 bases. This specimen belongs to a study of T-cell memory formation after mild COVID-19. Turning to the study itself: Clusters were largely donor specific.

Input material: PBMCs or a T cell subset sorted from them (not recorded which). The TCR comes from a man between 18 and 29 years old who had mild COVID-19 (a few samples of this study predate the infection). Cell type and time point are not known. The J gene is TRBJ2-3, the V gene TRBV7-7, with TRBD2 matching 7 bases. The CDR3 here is CASSLQAGSGTQYF. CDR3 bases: TGTGCCAGCAGCTTACAAGCGGGGTCCGGTACGCAGTATTTT.